This TCR beta chain was captured in a study of T cells in Graves' hyperthyroidism and ophthalmopathy. Study as a whole: Peripheral blood was secured at the point of initial diagnosis, before any treatment.

In its sample, this clonotype was seen a few times. A much larger clone lies a single base off, so this may be a read error. Enrolled ophthalmopathy patients presented with a Clinical Activity Score of at least 3, a NOSPECS grade of at least 4, and disease duration under 3 months. Clinicians diagnosed patients from clinical symptoms, serum thyroxine and TRAb, thyroid ultrasound and orbital computed tomography. Regions amplified from RNA transcripts were the TCR beta CDR3 regions. First-round RT-PCR targeting the TCR CDR3 was performed with the HTBI primer set. TCRdb re-analysed the multiplex PCR reads in MiXCR, keeping a single row per CDR3 protein. The table shows about 380,000 distinct CDR3 sequences, with more than 14% occurring only once. This clonotype originated in a woman in her thirties with Graves' ophthalmopathy. What was sequenced was blood.

The CDR3 DNA sequence: TGTGCCAGCAGTTTGGAGACAGGGGGCAATCGGCCCCAGCATTTT. Protein: CASSLETGGNRPQHF. The chain combines TRBV12-3 or TRBV12-4 with TRBJ1-5; 10 bases fit TRBD1. The CDR3 length is 15 residues.